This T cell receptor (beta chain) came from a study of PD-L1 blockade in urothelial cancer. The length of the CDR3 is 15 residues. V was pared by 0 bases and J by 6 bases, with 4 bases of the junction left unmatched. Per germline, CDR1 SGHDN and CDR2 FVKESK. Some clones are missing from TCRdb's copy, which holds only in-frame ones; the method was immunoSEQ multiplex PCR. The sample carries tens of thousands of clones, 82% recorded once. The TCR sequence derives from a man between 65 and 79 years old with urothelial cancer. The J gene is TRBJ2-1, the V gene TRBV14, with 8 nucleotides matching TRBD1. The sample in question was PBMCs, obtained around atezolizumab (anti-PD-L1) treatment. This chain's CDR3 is CASSQDRQGANEQFF. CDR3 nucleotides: TGTGCCAGCAGCCAAGATAGGCAGGGGGCCAATGAGCAGTTCTTC.